Following are 13 T cell receptor beta chains from one sample sequenced in a study of blood T cells in healthy people across ages. Primed by a sample-barcoded 5' primer and a J-beta primer mix, a second PCR proceeded for 7 to 11 cycles. From the 5' RACE reads, TCRdb called clonotypes with MiXCR, one entry per CDR3 protein. Found here are 630,000 or so distinct CDR3 sequences, about 30% of them singletons; the top ten hold 15%. The sequencing sample was made of blood. These TCRs come from a woman older than 75 in good health.

With respect to this clonotype: A much larger clone is a single base away; this may be a read error. The V call is TRBV25-1, the J call TRBJ1-2, with D maybe TRBD1 (6 bases). Germline V gene lookup returns CDR1 MGHDK and CDR2 SYGVNS. This CDR3 spans 13 amino acids. V lost 6 bases and J lost 4, with 12 bases in between. CDR3 amino acids: CASREGQSYGYTF. CDR3 bases: TGTGCCAGCAGGGAAGGACAGAGCTATGGCTACACCTTC.

The chain combines TRBV20-1 with TRBJ2-1; TRBD2 aligns across 9 bases. The germline gives CDR1 DFQATT, CDR2 SNEGSKA (reference sequence). J was trimmed by 10 bases and V by 0 bases; bases with no gene match: 7. The CDR3 is 14 amino acids. CDR3: CSARDGLAGYEQFF. Here the CDR3 DNA reads TGCAGTGCTAGAGACGGGCTAGCGGGATACGAGCAGTTCTTC.

This clonotype was observed many times. The chain employs TRBV3-1 and TRBJ2-4; TRBD2 aligns across 11 bases. Germline trimming cut 6 bases from V and 0 bases from J; bases unmatched to any gene: 4. The germline V gene encodes CDR1 LGHDT and CDR2 YNNKEL (reference sequence). The CDR3 consists of 16 residues. Written as DNA, the CDR3 is TGTGCCAGCAGGAGTAGCGGGGGGGTAGCCAAAAACATTCAGTACTTC. This translates into CASRSSGGVAKNIQYF. The whole variable domain, filled in from reference TRBV3-1 and TRBJ2-4, reads DTAVSQTPKYLVTQMGNDKSIKCEQNLGHDTMYWYKQDSKKFLKIMFSYNNKELIINETVPNRFSPKSPDKAHLNLHINSLELGDSAVYFCASRSSGGVAKNIQYFGAGTRLSVL.

This clonotype occurred many times. This chain uses TRBV28 with TRBJ2-5, with TRBD2 matching 8 bases. V lost 7 bases, J lost 5 bases, and 18 bases stayed unmatched. Germline V gene lookup returns CDR1 MDHEN and CDR2 SYDVKM. This CDR3 is 17 amino acids long. This CDR3 reads CASTLGGTSGPTETQYF. The DNA of the CDR3 is TGTGCCAGCACCTTGGGCGGAACTAGCGGCCCGACGGAGACCCAGTACTTC.

This clonotype was seen at least ten times. The V gene is TRBV6-5, the J gene TRBJ2-3; 11 positions match TRBD1. The CDR3 runs 17 residues. J lost 2 bases, V lost 0 bases, and 4 bases had no gene match. Germline V gene lookup returns CDR1 MNHEY and CDR2 SVGAGI. The CDR3 coding sequence is TGTGCCAGCAGTTACTCCGGGACAGGGGGATACACAGATACGCAGTATTTT. Translation gives CASSYSGTGGYTDTQYF.

This clonotype has just a few counts. The V gene is TRBV7-9, the J gene TRBJ2-5, with a possible D match to TRBD2 (5 bases). CDR1 is SEHNR and CDR2 is FQNEAQ in the germline V gene (reference sequence). The V gene lost 4 bases and the J gene lost 6 bases, with 15 bases spanning the gap. The CDR3 covers 14 residues. The chain's CDR3 is CASSWGVRPQTQYF. The CDR3 DNA sequence: TGTGCCAGCAGCTGGGGAGTACGCCCCCAGACCCAGTACTTC.

The table lists this clonotype with many counts. V is TRBV7-2 and J is TRBJ2-3, with 10 positions matching TRBD2. Germline trimming cut 2 bases from V and 1 base from J; bases unmatched to any gene: 3. Per the germline V gene, CDR1 is SGHTA and CDR2 is FQGNSA. This CDR3 comprises 16 residues. The CDR3 region is CASSLYGTSGTDTQYF. The CDR3 DNA sequence: TGTGCCAGCAGCTTATACGGGACTAGCGGCACAGATACGCAGTATTTT.

This clonotype appeared once. This may be a read error, as it is one base from a much larger clone. The V gene is TRBV5-1, the J gene TRBJ2-5; tentatively, D is TRBD1 (7 bases). Trimming removed 5 bases at V and 11 bases at J, with 22 bases between. The CDR3 covers 14 residues. CDR1 and CDR2 (germline): SGHRS, YFSETQ. CDR3 protein: CASRGGTANNEQYF. CDR3 DNA sequence: TGCGCCAGCAGGGGCGGGACAGCTAACAATGAGCAGTACTTC.

This clonotype was picked up many times. V is TRBV20-1 and J is TRBJ2-5; 9 bases align to TRBD2. Trimming at V came to 7 bases and at J to 11 bases, leaving 14 bases not matched to a gene. The CDR3 is 13 residues long. Germline V gene sequence: CDR1 DFQATT, CDR2 SNEGSKA (reference sequence). CDR3 protein: CSVKSPGLALQYF. The CDR3, as DNA: TGCAGTGTCAAGAGCCCGGGACTAGCTCTTCAGTACTTC.

This clonotype was seen repeatedly, ten times or more. V gene TRBV12-3 or TRBV12-4 combines with J gene TRBJ2-7, with 11 bases aligning to TRBD2. The V gene end was trimmed by 6 bases and the J gene end by 5 bases; junction bases not matched to a gene: 12. The CDR3 is 16 residues long. CDR3 nucleotides: TGTGCCAGCAGCCCTCAGACTAGCGGGGCGCTGAACGAGCAGTACTTC. This codes for CASSPQTSGALNEQYF.

Concerning this clonotype: One end of the junction varies from germline; a read error may be responsible. The V call is TRBV7-7, the J call TRBJ1-1, with D unclear. Germline loops: CDR1 SSHAT, CDR2 FNYEAQ (reference sequence). This CDR3 has 13 residues. CDR3 nucleotides: TGTGCTAGCAGCGAAACTTTTAACACTGAAGCTTTCTTT. Its translation is CASSETFNTEAFF. Looking up the rest from reference TRBV7-7 and TRBJ1-1 gives the full variable domain: GAGVSQSPRYKVTKRGQDVTLRCDPISSHATLYWYQQALGQGPEFLTYFNYEAQPDKSGLPSDRFSAERPEGSISTLTIQRTEQRDSAMYRCASSETFNTEAFFGQGTRLTVV.

This clonotype occurred many times. The J gene is TRBJ2-1, the V gene TRBV6-1; D uncertain. The CDR3 contains 15 residues. V was clipped by 6 bases and J by 9 bases, with 21 bases between them. Looked up from germline, CDR1 is MNHNS and CDR2 is SASEGT. CDR3 bases: TGTGCCAGCAGCCCACGCACGAGCCAGGTGATTGAGCAGTTCTTC. Its translation is CASSPRTSQVIEQFF.

This chain joins TRBV28 and TRBJ2-1; TRBD2 matches at 8 bases. This CDR3 is 16 amino acids long. Per the germline V gene, CDR1 is MDHEN and CDR2 is SYDVKM. V lost 3 bases, J lost 7 bases, and 11 bases stayed unmatched. The chain's CDR3 is CASSFVGTRGLNEQFF. Here the CDR3 DNA reads TGTGCCAGCAGTTTTGTAGGGACTAGAGGCTTGAATGAGCAGTTCTTC.